The 26 T cell receptor beta chains reported below all come from one sample, sequenced in a study of T cells in Graves' hyperthyroidism and ophthalmopathy. RNA transcripts gave rise to amplified TCR beta CDR3 regions. First-round RT-PCR of the TCR CDR3 relied on the HTBI primer set. TCRdb fed the multiplex PCR reads into MiXCR, producing one record per CDR3 protein. This table holds hundreds of thousands of distinct CDR3 sequences, approximately 44% found once. The sample consisted of peripheral blood or thyroid tissue (not recorded which). All receptors come from a woman under 30 with Graves' hyperthyroidism.

This clonotype was counted a few times. The CDR3 protein is CASSLADRGFEQYF. In DNA, the CDR3 is TGTGCCAGCAGCTTAGCGGACAGGGGTTTCGAGCAGTACTTC. The V and J genes are TRBV7-9 and TRBJ2-7; TRBD1 aligns across 9 bases. V was pared by 0 bases and J by 6 bases, with 3 bases of the junction left unmatched. CDR3 size: 14 residues. Per the germline V gene, CDR1 is SEHNR and CDR2 is FQNEAQ (reference sequence).

The chain links TRBV2 to TRBJ1-2; 7 bases line up with TRBD1. Germline V CDR1 and CDR2: SNHLY, FYNNEI. V shed 6 bases, J shed 5 bases, and the junction held 12 bases outside the gene matches. This CDR3 comprises 15 residues. CDR3 DNA: TGTGCCAGCAGCCGCCCCGGGACAGCACAATATGGCTACACCTTC. It codes for CASSRPGTAQYGYTF.

V gene TRBV7-3 combines with J gene TRBJ2-7, with D perhaps TRBD2 (5 bases). CDR1 and CDR2 from the germline V gene are SGHTA and FQGTGA. The CDR3 loop spans 16 amino acids. Trimming took off 2 bases at V and 1 base at J, with 15 bases between the two ends. CDR3 protein: CASSLHPSRRSYEQYF. The CDR3 nucleotides are TGTGCCAGCAGCTTACACCCCTCACGGAGGTCCTACGAGCAGTACTTC.

This clonotype was counted between two and nine times. V is TRBV25-1 and J is TRBJ1-1; a weak D match, TRBD1 (5 bases). The germline V and J ends were trimmed by 8 bases and 2 bases, with 15 bases remaining between them. CDR1 MGHDK and CDR2 SYGVNS come from the germline V gene. This CDR3 is 14 amino acids long. The CDR3 DNA reads TGTGCCAGCTCACCCGGGGGTGTAAACACTGAAGCTTTCTTT. Its protein product is CASSPGGVNTEAFF.

Only a few counts were recorded for this clonotype. The chain has TRBV5-6 and TRBJ1-5; D not resolved. From germline, CDR1 is SGHDT and CDR2 YYEEEE. The CDR3 runs 14 residues. V lost 2 bases to trimming and J lost 7 bases, with 13 bases between them. CDR3 nucleotides: TGTGCCAGCAGCTTTTACGAGGGAGGCCAGCCCCAGCATTTT. This translates into CASSFYEGGQPQHF.

This clonotype was found many times. This chain connects TRBV7-6 to TRBJ1-6; D unresolved. The CDR3 covers 15 residues. The germline V and J ends were trimmed by 5 bases and 9 bases, with 17 bases remaining between them. Germline lookup yields CDR1 SGHVS and CDR2 FNYEAQ. The CDR3 is CASSLSPSGISPLHF. Written as DNA, the CDR3 is TGTGCCAGCAGCCTCAGTCCCTCGGGAATTTCACCCCTCCACTTT.

The chain is built from TRBV7-3 and TRBJ1-1; 7 nucleotides match TRBD1. The trim removed 4 bases at V and 0 bases at J, leaving 5 bases unmatched. The CDR3 is made up of 15 amino acids. Per germline, CDR1 SGHTA and CDR2 FQGTGA. The CDR3 spells CASSSQTGMNTEAFF. CDR3 DNA: TGTGCCAGCAGCTCTCAGACAGGGATGAACACTGAAGCTTTCTTT.

Concerning this clonotype: The junction shows a germline mismatch at one end, possibly a read error. The J gene is TRBJ2-5, the V gene TRBV7-6; weak D call: TRBD2 (6 bases). The CDR3 is made up of 16 amino acids. Germline lookup yields CDR1 SGHVS and CDR2 FNYEAQ. CDR3 amino acids: CASSLSLASLSETQYF. CDR3 DNA sequence: TGTGCTAGCAGCTTATCCCTAGCGAGTCTTTCGGAGACCCAGTACTTC.

The chain couples TRBV2 to TRBJ2-5; 8 positions agree with TRBD1. Germline values: CDR1 SNHLY, CDR2 FYNNEI. The trim removed 3 bases at V and 5 bases at J, leaving 8 bases unmatched. The CDR3 has 15 residues. DNA of the CDR3: TGTGCCAGCAGTGATGTTTCCAGGGGGCGGGAGACCCAGTACTTC. Its protein is CASSDVSRGRETQYF.

The rearrangement links TRBV29-1 to TRBJ2-5; D remains unclear. The germline V gene encodes CDR1 SQVTM and CDR2 ANQGSEA. The CDR3 is made up of 13 amino acids. Trimming took off 4 bases at V and 5 bases at J, with 14 bases between the two ends. This CDR3 reads CSVVRSLGETQYF. In DNA, the CDR3 is TGCAGCGTTGTTCGAAGCCTGGGGGAGACCCAGTACTTC.

This clonotype was counted a few times. V and J are TRBV2 and TRBJ2-2; 9 bases match TRBD1. The J segment lost 5 bases and the V segment lost 4 bases, leaving 5 bases of the junction unmatched. The CDR3 totals 15 residues. The germline gives CDR1 SNHLY, CDR2 FYNNEI. CDR3 loop: CASSARDRVTGELFF. The CDR3 nucleotides are TGTGCCAGCAGTGCCCGGGACAGGGTGACCGGGGAGCTGTTTTTT.

A word on this clonotype: This could be a read error, since a much larger clone is one nucleotide away. The chain joins TRBV20-1 to TRBJ1-1; D is perhaps TRBD1 (5 bases). The CDR3 length is 14 residues. Germline CDR1 reads DFQATT; CDR2 reads SNEGSKA (reference sequence). V was pared by 1 base and J by 5 bases, with 14 bases between. For the CDR3, the DNA is TGCAGTGCTAGAGGTCCCGCAGGGCAGACTGAAGCTTTCTTT. Encoded protein: CSARGPAGQTEAFF.

This rearrangement joins TRBV24-1 to TRBJ2-5; TRBD1 aligns across 12 bases. The CDR3 runs 17 residues. Unmatched junction bases numbered 10, after V lost 4 bases and J lost 5 bases. Germline V gives CDR1 KGHDR, CDR2 SFDVKD. This CDR3 reads CATSDPTGTGGRETQYF. In DNA, the CDR3 is TGTGCCACCAGTGACCCGACCGGGACAGGGGGCCGGGAGACCCAGTACTTC.

The chain combines TRBV7-2 with TRBJ1-5, with 9 bases fitting TRBD1. Germline V CDR1 and CDR2: SGHTA, FQGNSA. The CDR3 contains 15 residues. Trimming removed 5 bases from V and 6 bases from J; junction bases left unmatched: 8. The CDR3 sequence is CASSPGQGFGQPQHF. The CDR3 DNA sequence: TGTGCCAGCAGCCCGGGACAGGGATTCGGTCAGCCCCAGCATTTT.

CDR3 sequence reads: CASSMDRASMNTEAFF. CDR3 nucleotide sequence: TGTGCCAGTAGTATGGACAGGGCAAGTATGAACACTGAAGCTTTCTTT. The V and J genes are TRBV19 and TRBJ1-1, with TRBD1 matching over 8 bases. Germline V lookup: CDR1 LNHDA, CDR2 SQIVND (reference sequence). Losses at the gene ends were 3 bases for V and 0 bases for J; bases not matched to a gene: 6. The CDR3 covers 16 residues.

V gene TRBV7-8 combines with J gene TRBJ1-6, with D maybe TRBD1 (5 bases). V was cut by 3 bases and J by 7 bases, with 22 bases left in between. The CDR3 covers 18 residues. Germline CDR1 SGHVS, CDR2 FQNEAQ. CDR3 DNA: TGTGCCAGCAGCTTGGCCCTAAGGTCGGGGCTGAGCAATTCACCCCTCCACTTT. Translated, it gives CASSLALRSGLSNSPLHF.

The genes are TRBV7-9 and TRBJ1-2; D perhaps matches TRBD1 (6 bases). Trimming took 5 bases from V and 4 from J, leaving 17 bases between them. The CDR3 is made up of 15 amino acids. CDR1 and CDR2 from the germline V gene are SEHNR and FQNEAQ (reference sequence). CDR3 nucleotides: TGTGCCAGCAGCCGACCGGCACAGGGAAGCTATGGCTACACCTTC. Protein sequence: CASSRPAQGSYGYTF.

The chain's CDR3 is CRKGGSYEQYF. The CDR3 region has the DNA TGCAGAAAGGGGGGATCGTACGAGCAGTACTTC. This rearrangement joins TRBV29-1 to TRBJ2-7; tentatively, D is TRBD1 or TRBD2 (6 bases each). The CDR3 is 11 amino acids. Germline-derived CDR1 and CDR2 are SQVTM and ANQGSEA.

As to this clonotype: This could be a read error, since a much larger clone is one nucleotide away. The CDR3 DNA follows: TGTGCCACCCCGGGACACCCCCAATACGAGCAGTACTTC. This gives the protein CATPGHPQYEQYF. The chain uses TRBV25-1 and TRBJ2-7; tentative D call: TRBD1 (6 bases). The CDR3 is 13 amino acids. Germline V CDR1 and CDR2: MGHDK, SYGVNS. Trimming removed 10 bases at V and 4 bases at J, with 17 bases between.

The V gene is TRBV2, the J gene TRBJ2-7; 12 bases align to TRBD2. V was clipped by 4 bases and J by 4 bases; unmatched bases: 11. The germline CDR1 and CDR2 sequences are SNHLY and FYNNEI. The CDR3 covers 17 residues. This CDR3 reads CASSARDLAGGYYEQYF. CDR3 DNA sequence: TGTGCCAGCAGTGCTAGGGATCTAGCGGGAGGGTATTACGAGCAGTACTTC.

The chain links TRBV7-2 to TRBJ2-5; no firm D call. The CDR3 contains 14 residues. Per the germline V gene, CDR1 is SGHTA and CDR2 is FQGNSA. Trimming took 3 bases from V and 0 from J, leaving 8 bases between them. CDR3 region: CASSLTPDQETQYF. In DNA, the CDR3 is TGTGCCAGCAGCTTGACCCCCGACCAAGAGACCCAGTACTTC.

The gene calls are TRBV2 and TRBJ1-1; the D is unclear. Germline V lookup: CDR1 SNHLY, CDR2 FYNNEI. CDR3 length equals 13 residues. V was pared by 6 bases and J by 1 base, with 9 bases between. CDR3 protein: CASRDHRNTEAFF. The DNA of the CDR3 is TGTGCCAGCAGAGATCACAGGAACACTGAAGCTTTCTTT. Complete variable domain (other parts from reference TRBV2 and TRBJ1-1): EPEVTQTPSHQVTQMGQEVILRCVPISNHLYFYWYRQILGQKVEFLVSFYNNEISEKSEIFDDQFSVERPDGSNFTLKIRSTKLEDSAMYFCASRDHRNTEAFFGQGTRLTVV.

This clonotype turned up a few times. This chain links TRBV19 with TRBJ1-3; maybe TRBD1 (6 bases). Germline CDR1 LNHDA, CDR2 SQIVND (reference sequence). Trimming pared 6 bases from V and 4 bases from J, leaving 16 bases between. The CDR3 extends over 15 amino acids. In DNA form, the CDR3 reads TGTGCCAGTAGCCGCTACAGGGAGTCCGGAAACACCATATATTTT. Translation: CASSRYRESGNTIYF. The whole variable domain, remainder taken from reference TRBV19 and TRBJ1-3, is DGGITQSPKYLFRKEGQNVTLSCEQNLNHDAMYWYRQDPGQGLRLIYYSQIVNDFQKGDIAEGYSVSREKKESFPLTVTSAQKNPTAFYLCASSRYRESGNTIYFGEGSWLTVV.

This clonotype was seen repeatedly, ten times or more. CDR3 nucleotide sequence: TGTGCCAGCAGCGCCGGCGGGGACGAGCAGTACTTC. It encodes CASSAGGDEQYF. This sequence joins TRBV9 and TRBJ2-7, with a possible D match to TRBD2 (6 bases). The V and J ends lost 3 bases and 5 bases respectively, with 9 bases between them. The CDR3 loop spans 12 amino acids. In germline, CDR1 is SGDLS, CDR2 YYNGEE.

A few counts support this clonotype. The chain couples TRBV24-1 to TRBJ2-3; TRBD2 matches 8 bases. Germline V gene lookup returns CDR1 KGHDR and CDR2 SFDVKD. This CDR3 spans 11 amino acids. Trimming cost V 7 bases and J 15 bases; bases outside gene matches: 8. The CDR3 is CATSFGTSSYF. The CDR3 nucleotides are TGTGCCACCAGCTTCGGGACTAGTTCTTATTTT.

The rearrangement joins TRBV12-3 or TRBV12-4 to TRBJ2-2, with 10 bases that match TRBD2. This CDR3 is 16 amino acids long. With V trimmed by 2 bases and J by 5 bases, 5 bases remained unmatched. CDR3 nucleotides: TGTGCCAGCAGTTTATCGGCTAGCGGGAGAACCGGGGAGCTGTTTTTT. This gives the protein CASSLSASGRTGELFF.